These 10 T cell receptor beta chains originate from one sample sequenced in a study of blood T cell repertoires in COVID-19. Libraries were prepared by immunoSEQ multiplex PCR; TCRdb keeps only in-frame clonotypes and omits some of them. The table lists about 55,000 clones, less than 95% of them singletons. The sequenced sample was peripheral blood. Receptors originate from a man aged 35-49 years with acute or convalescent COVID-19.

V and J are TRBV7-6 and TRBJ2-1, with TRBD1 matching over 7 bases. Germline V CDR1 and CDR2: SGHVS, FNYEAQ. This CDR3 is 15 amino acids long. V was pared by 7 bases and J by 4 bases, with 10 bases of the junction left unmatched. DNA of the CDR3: TGTGCCAGCACCTCTCCGGGACAGCCGTACAATGAGCAGTTCTTC. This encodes CASTSPGQPYNEQFF.

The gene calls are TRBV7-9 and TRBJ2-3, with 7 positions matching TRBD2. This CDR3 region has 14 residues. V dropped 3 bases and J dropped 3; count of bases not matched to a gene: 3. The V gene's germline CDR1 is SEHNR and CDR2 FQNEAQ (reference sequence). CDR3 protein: CASSFGDYTDTQYF. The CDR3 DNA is TGTGCCAGCAGCTTCGGGGACTATACAGATACGCAGTATTTT.

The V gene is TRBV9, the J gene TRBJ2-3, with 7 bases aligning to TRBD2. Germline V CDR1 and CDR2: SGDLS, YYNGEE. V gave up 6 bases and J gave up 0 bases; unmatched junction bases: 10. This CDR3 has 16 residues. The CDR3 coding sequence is TGTGCCAGCACAGCGGGCTGGGGGGGTAGCACAGATACGCAGTATTTT. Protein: CASTAGWGGSTDTQYF.

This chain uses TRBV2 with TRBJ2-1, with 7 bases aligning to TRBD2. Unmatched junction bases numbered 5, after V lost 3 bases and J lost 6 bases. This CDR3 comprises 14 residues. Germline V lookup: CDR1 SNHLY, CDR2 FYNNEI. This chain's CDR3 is CASSEERDANEQFF. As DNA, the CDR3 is TGTGCCAGCAGTGAGGAGCGGGATGCCAATGAGCAGTTCTTC.

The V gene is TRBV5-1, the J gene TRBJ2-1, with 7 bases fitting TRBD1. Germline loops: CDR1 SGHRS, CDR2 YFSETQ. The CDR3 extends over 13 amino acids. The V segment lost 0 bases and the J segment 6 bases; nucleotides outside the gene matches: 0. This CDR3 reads CASSLEGANEQFF. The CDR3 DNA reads TGCGCCAGCAGCTTGGAGGGGGCCAATGAGCAGTTCTTC.

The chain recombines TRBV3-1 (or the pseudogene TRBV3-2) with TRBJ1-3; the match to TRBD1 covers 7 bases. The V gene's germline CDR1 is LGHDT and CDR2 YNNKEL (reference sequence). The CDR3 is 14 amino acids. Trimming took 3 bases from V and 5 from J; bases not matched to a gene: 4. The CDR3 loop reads CASSHTTGRNTIYF. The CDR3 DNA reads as TGTGCCAGCAGCCACACGACAGGGAGAAACACCATATATTTT.

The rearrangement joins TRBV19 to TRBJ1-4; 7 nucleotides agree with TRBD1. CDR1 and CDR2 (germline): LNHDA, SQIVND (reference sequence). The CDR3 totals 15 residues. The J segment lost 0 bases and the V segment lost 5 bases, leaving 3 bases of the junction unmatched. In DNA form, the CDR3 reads TGTGCCAGTAGTCGTGACAGGGCAACTAATGAAAAACTGTTTTTT. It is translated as CASSRDRATNEKLFF.

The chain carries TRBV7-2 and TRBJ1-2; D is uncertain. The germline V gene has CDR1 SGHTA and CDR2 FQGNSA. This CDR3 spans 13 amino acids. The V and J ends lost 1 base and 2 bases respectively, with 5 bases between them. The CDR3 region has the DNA TGTGCCAGCAGCTTAGACATGAACTATGGCTACACCTTC. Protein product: CASSLDMNYGYTF.

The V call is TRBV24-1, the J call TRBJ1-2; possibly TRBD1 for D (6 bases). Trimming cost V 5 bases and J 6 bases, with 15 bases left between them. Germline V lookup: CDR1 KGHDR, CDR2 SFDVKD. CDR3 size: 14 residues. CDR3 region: CATSARTEVDGYTF. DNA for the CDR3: TGTGCCACCAGTGCCCGGACAGAAGTTGATGGCTACACCTTC.

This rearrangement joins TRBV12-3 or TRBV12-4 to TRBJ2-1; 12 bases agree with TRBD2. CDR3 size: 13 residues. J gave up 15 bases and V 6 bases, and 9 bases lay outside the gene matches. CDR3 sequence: CASSPRTSGMLFF. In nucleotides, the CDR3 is TGTGCCAGCAGCCCTCGGACTAGCGGGATGCTGTTCTTC.